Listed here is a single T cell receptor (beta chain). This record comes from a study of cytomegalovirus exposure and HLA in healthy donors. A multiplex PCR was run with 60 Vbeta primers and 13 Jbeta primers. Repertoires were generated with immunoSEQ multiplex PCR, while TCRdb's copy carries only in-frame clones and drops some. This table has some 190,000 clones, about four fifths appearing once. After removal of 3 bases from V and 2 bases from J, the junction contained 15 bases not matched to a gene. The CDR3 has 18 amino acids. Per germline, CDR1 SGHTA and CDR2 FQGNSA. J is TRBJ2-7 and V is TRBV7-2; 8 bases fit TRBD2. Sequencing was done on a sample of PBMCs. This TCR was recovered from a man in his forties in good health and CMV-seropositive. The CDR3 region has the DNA TGTGCCAGCAGCTTCTCCCGGATGACTAGCGTCAAGACCTACGAGCAGTACTTC. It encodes CASSFSRMTSVKTYEQYF.